A single sample gave rise to the 27 T cell receptor beta chains below, sequenced in a study of response to subunit inactivated influenza vaccine. TCRdb called the RT-PCR reads again in MiXCR, with one record for every CDR3 protein. The sample has 500,000 to 600,000 distinct CDR3 sequences; approximately 12% are singletons. The sample in question was PBMCs from blood, obtained roughly 48 days after vaccination. All receptors derive from a man between 45 and 60 years old who received an inactivated influenza vaccine.

This clonotype was detected only a few times. CDR3 loop: CSASDNNEKLFF. The CDR3 DNA follows: TGCAGTGCTAGCGACAACAATGAAAAACTGTTTTTT. This chain uses TRBV20-1 with TRBJ1-4, with no clear D. Trimming cost V 3 bases and J 5 bases, with 7 bases left between them. The CDR3 has 12 residues. Germline V gives CDR1 DFQATT, CDR2 SNEGSKA (reference sequence).

V usage is TRBV12-3 or TRBV12-4 and J usage is TRBJ2-3; D remains unclear. Trimming left V 3 bases short and J 2 bases short, with 9 bases between. The CDR3 has 14 amino acids. CDR3 loop: CASSFSQFTDTQYF. Here the CDR3 DNA reads TGTGCCAGCAGTTTCAGTCAGTTCACAGATACGCAGTATTTT.

This clonotype was recorded many times. The J gene is TRBJ2-3, the V gene TRBV5-5, with 7 bases matching TRBD2. The CDR3 covers 14 residues. Germline CDR1 reads SGHKS; CDR2 reads YYEKEE (reference sequence). V gave up 2 bases and J gave up 4 bases; unmatched junction bases: 4. This CDR3 reads CASSFAGEADTQYF. The CDR3 nucleotides are TGTGCCAGCAGCTTTGCGGGAGAAGCAGATACGCAGTATTTT. Complete variable domain (other parts from reference TRBV5-5 and TRBJ2-3): DAGVTQSPTHLIKTRGQQVTLRCSPISGHKSVSWYQQVLGQGPQFIFQYYEKEERGRGNFPDRFSARQFPNYSSELNVNALLLGDSALYLCASSFAGEADTQYFGPGTRLTVL.

There are a few counts of this clonotype. This chain connects TRBV5-5 to TRBJ1-6; D not certain. Trimming pared 0 bases from V and 7 bases from J, leaving 14 bases between. This CDR3 is built from 16 residues. Germline V gene sequence: CDR1 SGHKS, CDR2 YYEKEE (reference sequence). The DNA for the CDR3 is TGTGCCAGCAGCTTGGGGATCGTCGAGTGGAATTCACCCCTCCACTTT. As protein: CASSLGIVEWNSPLHF.

This chain connects TRBV24-1 to TRBJ1-1; D possibly corresponds to TRBD1 (5 bases). The CDR3 contains 12 residues. Germline V lookup: CDR1 KGHDR, CDR2 SFDVKD. Trimming pared 9 bases from V and 6 bases from J, leaving 13 bases between. The CDR3 region has the DNA TGTGCCACCCCCTGGAGGGGCGCTGAAGCTTTCTTT. Its protein product is CATPWRGAEAFF.

This clonotype was found many times. The V and J genes are TRBV20-1 and TRBJ1-4; possible D gene TRBD1, 5 bases. This CDR3 region has 13 residues. CDR1 and CDR2 from the germline V gene are DFQATT and SNEGSKA (reference sequence). Trimming took off 6 bases at V and 8 bases at J, with 16 bases between the two ends. The DNA of the CDR3 is TGCAGTGCAACCCCGGGGACTCGGGAAAAACTGTTTTTT. Translating it yields CSATPGTREKLFF.

In nucleotides, the CDR3 is TGCGCCAGCAGAGGACTAGCGGGGGTTGGAGATACGCAGTATTTT. This gives the protein CASRGLAGVGDTQYF. The gene calls are TRBV5-1 and TRBJ2-3, with 13 bases lining up with TRBD2. V dropped 5 bases and J dropped 5; count of bases not matched to a gene: 5. Germline assignment: CDR1 SGHRS and CDR2 YFSETQ. The CDR3 is 15 residues long.

This clonotype showed up many times. The chain recombines TRBV29-1 with TRBJ2-7, with TRBD2 as a possible D gene (5 bases). Germline V gene lookup returns CDR1 SQVTM and CDR2 ANQGSEA. Trimming took off 3 bases at V and 2 bases at J, with 11 bases between the two ends. This CDR3 has 13 amino acids. For the CDR3, the DNA is TGCAGCGTTGAGGGCGGGTCCGCCTACGAGCAGTACTTC. Its translation: CSVEGGSAYEQYF.

The chain employs TRBV7-9 and TRBJ2-7; D ambiguous. V was pared by 5 bases and J by 6 bases, with 8 bases between. Germline values: CDR1 SEHNR, CDR2 FQNEAQ (reference sequence). The CDR3 has 11 residues. CDR3: CASSHLSEQYF. As DNA, the CDR3 is TGTGCCAGCAGCCACTTAAGCGAGCAGTACTTC. Filled out from reference TRBV7-9 and TRBJ2-7, the complete variable domain reads DTGVSQNPRHKITKRGQNVTFRCDPISEHNRLYWYRQTLGQGPEFLTYFQNEAQLEKSRLLSDRFSAERPKGSFSTLEIQRTEQGDSAMYLCASSHLSEQYFGPGTRLTVT.

In this sample, this clonotype turned up a few times. The chain carries TRBV7-2 and TRBJ2-2; D is undetermined. The CDR3 runs to 16 residues. Trimming took off 1 base at V and 2 bases at J, with 11 bases between the two ends. CDR1 and CDR2 from the germline V gene are SGHTA and FQGNSA. The CDR3: CASSLEQRTNTGELFF. In DNA, the CDR3 is TGTGCCAGCAGCTTAGAGCAGCGAACAAACACCGGGGAGCTGTTTTTT. Together with reference TRBV7-2 and TRBJ2-2, the CDR3 gives the full variable domain: GAGVSQSPSNKVTEKGKDVELRCDPISGHTALYWYRQSLGQGLEFLIYFQGNSAPDKSGLPSDRFSAERTGGSVSTLTIQRTQQEDSAVYLCASSLEQRTNTGELFFGEGSRLTVL.

This clonotype was seen at least ten times. V is TRBV20-1 and J is TRBJ2-2; TRBD1 might be the D (5 bases). CDR3 size: 15 residues. Germline-derived CDR1 and CDR2 are DFQATT and SNEGSKA (reference sequence). Deletions cut 6 bases from V and 7 bases from J, with 21 bases between. This chain's CDR3 is CSAQTDRGHDGELFF. Written as DNA, the CDR3 is TGCAGTGCACAGACTGACCGCGGACATGACGGGGAGCTGTTTTTT.

Ten or more counts support this clonotype. The chain couples TRBV20-1 to TRBJ2-7, with D perhaps matching TRBD1 (6 bases). The ends were cut back, 3 bases at V and 4 bases at J, with 16 bases in the middle. CDR3 size: 14 residues. Germline CDR1 reads DFQATT; CDR2 reads SNEGSKA (reference sequence). The DNA of the CDR3 is TGCAGTGCTAGTGATTCAAACAGGGTTTACGAGCAGTACTTC. This gives the protein CSASDSNRVYEQYF.

CDR3 amino acids: CASGKGVNYNEQFF. The CDR3 region has the DNA TGTGCCAGCGGGAAAGGCGTGAATTACAATGAGCAGTTCTTC. V is TRBV7-2 and J is TRBJ2-1; D is ambiguous. The V and J ends lost 8 bases and 4 bases respectively, with 15 bases between them. The CDR3 has 14 amino acids. Germline CDR1 and CDR2: SGHTA and FQGNSA.

This clonotype was seen a few times. The chain employs TRBV20-1 and TRBJ2-7, with 10 bases identical to TRBD2. V lost 6 bases, J lost 4 bases, and 9 bases stayed unmatched. The CDR3 is 14 residues long. CDR1 is DFQATT, CDR2 SNEGSKA, per germline (reference sequence). The CDR3 here is CSARPPSGSYEQYF. DNA of the CDR3: TGCAGTGCCCGGCCCCCTAGCGGGAGTTACGAGCAGTACTTC.

This clonotype turned up a few times. V is TRBV28 and J is TRBJ2-5; 10 bases align to TRBD2. Trimming removed 5 bases from V and 5 bases from J; junction bases left unmatched: 8. The germline CDR1 and CDR2 sequences are MDHEN and SYDVKM. This CDR3 has 15 residues. The CDR3 loop reads CASSQPLAGWETQYF. CDR3 sequence (DNA): TGTGCCAGCAGTCAGCCACTAGCGGGGTGGGAGACCCAGTACTTC.

This clonotype was detected a few times. The CDR3 coding sequence is TGTGCTAGTGGTTTTTCCGGAACCACAGATACGCAGTATTTT. Encoded protein: CASGFSGTTDTQYF. The genes are TRBV12-5 and TRBJ2-3; D is ambiguous. Trimming removed 3 bases from V and 2 bases from J, with 9 bases in between. Germline loops: CDR1 LGHNT, CDR2 FRNRAP. CDR3 length equals 14 residues.

About this clonotype: At one boundary the junction diverges from the germline segment, which might be a read error. The chain joins TRBV4-3 to TRBJ2-7; D ambiguous. The CDR3 spans 14 residues. Germline assignment: CDR1 LGHNA and CDR2 YSLEER. CDR3 nucleotides: TGCGCCAACAGCCCGACCGACCTCAACTACGAGCAGTACTTC. This codes for CANSPTDLNYEQYF.

The chain links TRBV5-1 to TRBJ2-7; no definite D call. V lost 4 bases to trimming and J lost 0 bases, with 11 bases between them. The CDR3 has 14 residues. Germline V CDR1 and CDR2: SGHRS, YFSETQ. The CDR3 reads CASSPSMSSYEQYF. The CDR3 DNA reads TGCGCCAGCAGCCCGTCGATGAGCTCCTACGAGCAGTACTTC.

Only a few counts were recorded for this clonotype. This rearrangement joins TRBV10-3 to TRBJ1-2; 7 nucleotides align to TRBD1. J gave up 3 bases and V 10 bases, and 8 bases lay outside the gene matches. The CDR3 is made up of 13 amino acids. CDR1 and CDR2 (germline): ENHRY, SYGVKD. In nucleotides, the CDR3 is TGTGCCAGGAGTTTCGGGACAGACTATGGCTACACCTTC. Residues: CARSFGTDYGYTF.

This chain uses TRBV12-3 or TRBV12-4 with TRBJ1-4; D is undetermined. V gave up 3 bases and J gave up 8 bases, with 4 bases separating them. The CDR3 consists of 11 residues. The CDR3 coding sequence is TGTGCCAGCAGTTTCGCAGAAAAACTGTTTTTT. Translating it yields CASSFAEKLFF.

The chain recombines TRBV7-8 with TRBJ2-3; no clear D. The CDR3 has 14 residues. CDR1 SGHVS and CDR2 FQNEAQ come from the germline V gene. V lost 5 bases to trimming and J lost 2 bases, with 11 bases between them. The chain's CDR3 is CASSTRTNTDTQYF. CDR3 nucleotide sequence: TGTGCCAGCAGCACTCGGACCAACACAGATACGCAGTATTTT.

This clonotype has only a few counts. J is TRBJ2-2 and V is TRBV7-2, with D unresolved. The CDR3 covers 13 residues. Between the trimmed V and J ends, which lost 5 bases and 5 bases, there was a span of 9 bases. CDR1 and CDR2 (germline): SGHTA, FQGNSA. The CDR3 DNA reads TGTGCCAGCAGCCGTATTGGGACCGGGGAGCTGTTTTTT. This gives the protein CASSRIGTGELFF. Filled out from reference TRBV7-2 and TRBJ2-2, the complete variable domain reads GAGVSQSPSNKVTEKGKDVELRCDPISGHTALYWYRQSLGQGLEFLIYFQGNSAPDKSGLPSDRFSAERTGGSVSTLTIQRTQQEDSAVYLCASSRIGTGELFFGEGSRLTVL.

This sequence joins TRBV20-1 and TRBJ2-7; D not certain. Trimming cost V 3 bases and J 3 bases, with 6 bases left between them. The CDR3 runs to 11 residues. From germline, CDR1 is DFQATT and CDR2 SNEGSKA (reference sequence). The CDR3 sequence: CSASELYEQYF. CDR3 coding DNA: TGCAGTGCTAGTGAGCTCTACGAGCAGTACTTC.

This clonotype was seen a few times. This chain links TRBV18 with TRBJ2-7; 8 bases are a match to TRBD1. The J segment lost 0 bases and the V segment lost 3 bases, leaving 10 bases of the junction unmatched. The CDR3 extends over 17 amino acids. CDR1 and CDR2 from the germline V gene are KGHSH and LQKENI. DNA for the CDR3: TGTGCCAGCTCACCCGGACAGGGCCTTAGGATCTCCTACGAGCAGTACTTC. Its translation is CASSPGQGLRISYEQYF.

V is TRBV27 and J is TRBJ2-3; 10 bases map to TRBD1. J lost 2 bases, V lost 6 bases, and 8 bases had no gene match. The CDR3 is 16 residues long. Germline assignment: CDR1 MNHEY and CDR2 SMNVEV (reference sequence). The CDR3 coding sequence is TGTGCCAGCAGGGGGACAGGGGCCCTACTCACAGATACGCAGTATTTT. Translation gives CASRGTGALLTDTQYF.

V is TRBV7-2 and J is TRBJ1-5; no firm D call. There are 15 residues in the CDR3. The germline V gene has CDR1 SGHTA and CDR2 FQGNSA. Trimming took 4 bases from V and 0 from J, leaving 10 bases between them. The CDR3 reads CASSSVEGSNQPQHF. CDR3 nucleotides: TGTGCCAGCAGCTCAGTGGAGGGTAGCAATCAGCCCCAGCATTTT. Together with reference TRBV7-2 and TRBJ1-5, the CDR3 gives the full variable domain: GAGVSQSPSNKVTEKGKDVELRCDPISGHTALYWYRQSLGQGLEFLIYFQGNSAPDKSGLPSDRFSAERTGGSVSTLTIQRTQQEDSAVYLCASSSVEGSNQPQHFGDGTRLSIL.

Only a few counts were recorded for this clonotype. This CDR3 reads CASSVEPGGVGEQFF. The CDR3 DNA follows: TGTGCCAGCAGCGTAGAGCCAGGGGGCGTTGGTGAACAGTTCTTC. The rearrangement links TRBV9 to TRBJ2-1; 8 bases align to TRBD1. J lost 13 bases, V lost 0 bases, and 12 bases had no gene match. The germline V gene has CDR1 SGDLS and CDR2 YYNGEE. The CDR3 runs to 15 residues. The entire variable domain, with the rest obtained from reference TRBV9 and TRBJ2-1, is as follows: DSGVTQTPKHLITATGQRVTLRCSPRSGDLSVYWYQQSLDQGLQFLIQYYNGEERAKGNILERFSAQQFPDLHSELNLSSLELGDSALYFCASSVEPGGVGEQFFGPGTRLTVL.